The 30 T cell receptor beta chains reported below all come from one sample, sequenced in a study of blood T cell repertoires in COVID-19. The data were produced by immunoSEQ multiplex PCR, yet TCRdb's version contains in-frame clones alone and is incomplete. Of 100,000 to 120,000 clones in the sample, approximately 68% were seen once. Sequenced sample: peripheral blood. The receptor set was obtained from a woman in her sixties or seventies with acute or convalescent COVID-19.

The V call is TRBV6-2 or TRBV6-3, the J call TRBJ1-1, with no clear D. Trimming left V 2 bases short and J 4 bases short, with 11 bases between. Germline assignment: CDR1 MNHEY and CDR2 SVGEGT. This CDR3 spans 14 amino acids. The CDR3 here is CASSYHSAGTEAFF. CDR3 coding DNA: TGTGCCAGCAGTTACCATTCGGCAGGCACTGAAGCTTTCTTT.

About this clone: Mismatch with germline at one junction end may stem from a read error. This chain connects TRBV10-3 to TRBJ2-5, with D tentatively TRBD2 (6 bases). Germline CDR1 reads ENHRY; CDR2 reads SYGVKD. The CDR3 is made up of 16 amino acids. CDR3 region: CAFSEGGESVVKTQYF. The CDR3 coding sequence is TGTGCCTTCAGTGAGGGCGGGGAGAGTGTTGTAAAGACCCAGTACTTC.

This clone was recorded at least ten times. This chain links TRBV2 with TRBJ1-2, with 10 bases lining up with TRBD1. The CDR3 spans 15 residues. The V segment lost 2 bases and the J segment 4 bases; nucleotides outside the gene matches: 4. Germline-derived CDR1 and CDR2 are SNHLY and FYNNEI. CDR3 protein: CASSESRTGGYGYTF. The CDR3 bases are TGTGCCAGCAGTGAAAGCAGGACAGGGGGCTATGGCTACACCTTC.

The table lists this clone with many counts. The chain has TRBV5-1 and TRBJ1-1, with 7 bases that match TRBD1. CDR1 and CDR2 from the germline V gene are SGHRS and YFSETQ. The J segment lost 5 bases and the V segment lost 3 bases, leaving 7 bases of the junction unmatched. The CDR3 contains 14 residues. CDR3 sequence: CASSWTGTATEAFF. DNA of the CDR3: TGCGCCAGCAGCTGGACCGGGACAGCAACTGAAGCTTTCTTT.

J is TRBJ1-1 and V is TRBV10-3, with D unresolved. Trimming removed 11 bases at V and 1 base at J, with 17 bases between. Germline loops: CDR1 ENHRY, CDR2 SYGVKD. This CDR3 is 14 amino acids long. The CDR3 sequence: CAALSGVENTEAFF. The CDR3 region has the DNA TGTGCCGCCCTTTCCGGAGTGGAGAACACTGAAGCTTTCTTT.

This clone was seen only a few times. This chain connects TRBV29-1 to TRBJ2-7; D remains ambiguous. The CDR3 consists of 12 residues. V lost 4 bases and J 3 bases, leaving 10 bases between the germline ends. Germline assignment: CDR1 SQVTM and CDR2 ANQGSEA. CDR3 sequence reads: CSVGGSFYEQYF. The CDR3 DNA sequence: TGCAGCGTTGGAGGCAGCTTCTACGAGCAGTACTTC.

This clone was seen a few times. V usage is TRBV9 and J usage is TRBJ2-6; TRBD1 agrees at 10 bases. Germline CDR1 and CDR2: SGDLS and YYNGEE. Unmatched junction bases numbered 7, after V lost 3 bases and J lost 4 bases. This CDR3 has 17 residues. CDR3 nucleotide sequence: TGTGCCAGCAGCGACCGGGACAGGGGATCCGGGGCCAACGTCCTGACTTTC. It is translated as CASSDRDRGSGANVLTF.

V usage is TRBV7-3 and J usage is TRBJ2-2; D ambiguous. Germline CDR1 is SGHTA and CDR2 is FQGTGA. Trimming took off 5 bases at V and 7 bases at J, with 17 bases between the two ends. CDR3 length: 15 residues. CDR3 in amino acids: CASSPLPGFGGELFF. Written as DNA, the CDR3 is TGTGCCAGCAGCCCCCTCCCCGGGTTTGGCGGGGAGCTGTTTTTT.

The chain's CDR3 is CASSNRGGPTTTDTQYF. CDR3 coding DNA: TGTGCCAGTAGTAATAGGGGTGGCCCTACAACCACAGATACGCAGTATTTT. This chain uses TRBV19 with TRBJ2-3; D perhaps matches TRBD1 (5 bases). The germline V gene encodes CDR1 LNHDA and CDR2 SQIVND (reference sequence). V was clipped by 4 bases and J by 2 bases, with 19 bases between them. This CDR3 comprises 17 residues.

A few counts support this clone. The CDR3 reads CASSVGQGSRETQYF. The CDR3 DNA reads as TGTGCCAGCAGCGTGGGGCAGGGGAGTCGAGAGACCCAGTACTTC. This sequence joins TRBV9 and TRBJ2-5, with a possible D match to TRBD1 (6 bases). Per the germline V gene, CDR1 is SGDLS and CDR2 is YYNGEE. Trimming left V 2 bases short and J 4 bases short, with 15 bases between. The CDR3 is 15 amino acids. The variable domain in full, completed from reference TRBV9 and TRBJ2-5, reads DSGVTQTPKHLITATGQRVTLRCSPRSGDLSVYWYQQSLDQGLQFLIQYYNGEERAKGNILERFSAQQFPDLHSELNLSSLELGDSALYFCASSVGQGSRETQYFGPGTRLLVL.

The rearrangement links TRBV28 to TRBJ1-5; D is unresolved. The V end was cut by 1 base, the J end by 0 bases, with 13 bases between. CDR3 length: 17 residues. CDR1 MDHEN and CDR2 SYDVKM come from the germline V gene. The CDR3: CASSLSRLAFSNQPQHF. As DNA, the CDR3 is TGTGCCAGCAGTTTATCCCGTCTGGCATTTAGCAATCAGCCCCAGCATTTT.

The CDR3 bases are TGCGCCAGCAGCTTGGATGTTACAGGGGGTGGCTACACCTTC. Protein product: CASSLDVTGGGYTF. The rearrangement uses TRBV5-1 and TRBJ1-2; TRBD1 matches at 8 bases. Germline-derived CDR1 and CDR2 are SGHRS and YFSETQ. This CDR3 has 14 amino acids. Germline trimming cut 0 bases from V and 7 bases from J; bases unmatched to any gene: 5.

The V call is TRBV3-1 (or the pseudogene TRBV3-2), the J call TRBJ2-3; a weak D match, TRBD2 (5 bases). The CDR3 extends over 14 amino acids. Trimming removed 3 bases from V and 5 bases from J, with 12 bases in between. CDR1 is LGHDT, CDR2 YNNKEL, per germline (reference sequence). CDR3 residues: CASSHSGEGDTQYF. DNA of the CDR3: TGTGCCAGCAGCCATTCCGGGGAAGGAGATACGCAGTATTTT.

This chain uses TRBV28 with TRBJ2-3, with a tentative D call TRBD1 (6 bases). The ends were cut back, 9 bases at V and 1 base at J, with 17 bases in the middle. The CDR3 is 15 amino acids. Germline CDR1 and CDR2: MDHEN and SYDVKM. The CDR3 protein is CARFTGNSCTDTQYF. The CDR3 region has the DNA TGTGCCAGGTTCACAGGGAACTCTTGCACAGATACGCAGTATTTT. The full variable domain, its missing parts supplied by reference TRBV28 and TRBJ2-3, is DVKVTQSSRYLVKRTGEKVFLECVQDMDHENMFWYRQDPGLGLRLIYFSYDVKMKEKGDIPEGYSVSREKKERFSLILESASTNQTSMYLCARFTGNSCTDTQYFGPGTRLTVL.

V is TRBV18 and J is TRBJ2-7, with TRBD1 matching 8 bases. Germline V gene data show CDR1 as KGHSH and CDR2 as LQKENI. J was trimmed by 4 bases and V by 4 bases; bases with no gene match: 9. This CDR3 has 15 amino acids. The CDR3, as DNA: TGTGCCAGCTCACTTGGACAGGGTTTTCCTTACGAGCAGTACTTC. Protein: CASSLGQGFPYEQYF.

Written as DNA, the CDR3 is TGTGCCAGCAGTTACTCGGCAGGGAACCAAGAGACCCAGTACTTC. Translated: CASSYSAGNQETQYF. V gene TRBV6-5 combines with J gene TRBJ2-5, with a weak D call TRBD1 (5 bases). The CDR3 totals 15 residues. Germline assignment: CDR1 MNHEY and CDR2 SVGAGI. V lost 0 bases and J 0 bases, leaving 8 bases between the germline ends.

CDR3 protein: CATSSTTGNTEAFF. The CDR3 nucleotides are TGTGCCACCAGCAGCACCACAGGGAACACTGAAGCTTTCTTT. The chain combines TRBV15 with TRBJ1-1; D may be TRBD1 (5 bases). Trimming pared 3 bases from V and 1 base from J, leaving 9 bases between. CDR1 LNHNV and CDR2 YYDKDF come from the germline V gene (reference sequence). The CDR3 contains 14 residues.

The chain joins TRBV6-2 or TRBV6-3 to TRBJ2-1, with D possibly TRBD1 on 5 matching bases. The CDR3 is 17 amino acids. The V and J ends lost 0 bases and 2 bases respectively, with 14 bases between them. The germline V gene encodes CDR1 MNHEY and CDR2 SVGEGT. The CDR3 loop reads CASSYSTGRAAYNEQFF. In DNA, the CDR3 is TGTGCCAGCAGTTACTCGACGGGCAGGGCCGCCTACAATGAGCAGTTCTTC.

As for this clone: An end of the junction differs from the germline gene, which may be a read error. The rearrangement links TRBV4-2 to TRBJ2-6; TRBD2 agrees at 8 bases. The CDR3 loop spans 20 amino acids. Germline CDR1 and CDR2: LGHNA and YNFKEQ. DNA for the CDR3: TGTGCCAGCACCCAACCCCCGACGGGGGGGGCCCCTTCTGGGGCCAACGTCCTGACTTTC. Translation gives CASTQPPTGGAPSGANVLTF.

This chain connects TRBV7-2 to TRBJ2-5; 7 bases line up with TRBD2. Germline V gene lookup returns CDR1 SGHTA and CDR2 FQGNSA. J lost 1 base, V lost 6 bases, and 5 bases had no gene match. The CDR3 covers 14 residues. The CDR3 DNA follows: TGTGCCAGCAGTTACAGCGGGGCCCAAGAGACCCAGTACTTC. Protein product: CASSYSGAQETQYF.

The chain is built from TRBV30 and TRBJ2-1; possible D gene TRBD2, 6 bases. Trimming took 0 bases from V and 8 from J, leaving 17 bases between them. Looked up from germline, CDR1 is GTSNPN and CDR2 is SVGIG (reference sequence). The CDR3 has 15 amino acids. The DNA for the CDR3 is TGTGCCTGGAGTGTTTTCGGGGGTGCACAATATGAGCAGTTCTTC. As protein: CAWSVFGGAQYEQFF.

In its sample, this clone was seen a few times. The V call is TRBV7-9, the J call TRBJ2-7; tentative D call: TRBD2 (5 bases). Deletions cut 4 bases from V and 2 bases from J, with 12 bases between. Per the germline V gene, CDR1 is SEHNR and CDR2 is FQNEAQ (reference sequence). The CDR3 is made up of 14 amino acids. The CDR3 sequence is CASSSVLVAYEQYF. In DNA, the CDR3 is TGTGCCAGCAGCTCGGTACTAGTCGCCTACGAGCAGTACTTC. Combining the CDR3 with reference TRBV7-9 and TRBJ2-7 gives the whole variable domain DTGVSQNPRHKITKRGQNVTFRCDPISEHNRLYWYRQTLGQGPEFLTYFQNEAQLEKSRLLSDRFSAERPKGSFSTLEIQRTEQGDSAMYLCASSSVLVAYEQYFGPGTRLTVT.

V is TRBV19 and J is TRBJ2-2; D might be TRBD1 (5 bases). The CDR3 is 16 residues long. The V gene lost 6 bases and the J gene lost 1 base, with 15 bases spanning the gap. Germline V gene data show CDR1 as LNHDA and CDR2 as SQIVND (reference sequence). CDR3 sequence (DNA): TGTGCCAGTAGCCCCCCGACAGTGATGAACACCGGGGAGCTGTTTTTT. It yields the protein CASSPPTVMNTGELFF.

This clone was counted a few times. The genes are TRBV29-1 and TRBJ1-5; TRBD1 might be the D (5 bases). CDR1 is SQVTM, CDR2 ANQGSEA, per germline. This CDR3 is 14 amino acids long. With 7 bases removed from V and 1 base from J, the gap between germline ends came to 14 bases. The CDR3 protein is CSAAQGTSNQPQHF. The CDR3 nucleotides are TGCAGCGCCGCCCAGGGTACCAGCAATCAGCCCCAGCATTTT.

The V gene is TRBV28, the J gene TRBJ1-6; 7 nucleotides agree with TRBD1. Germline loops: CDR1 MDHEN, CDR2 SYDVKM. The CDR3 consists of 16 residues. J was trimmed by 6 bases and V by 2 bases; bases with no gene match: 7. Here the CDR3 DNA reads TGTGCCAGCAGTTTAGAGGGGGCGAGGGGTAATTCACCCCTCCACTTT. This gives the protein CASSLEGARGNSPLHF. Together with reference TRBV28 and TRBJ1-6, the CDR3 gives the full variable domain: DVKVTQSSRYLVKRTGEKVFLECVQDMDHENMFWYRQDPGLGLRLIYFSYDVKMKEKGDIPEGYSVSREKKERFSLILESASTNQTSMYLCASSLEGARGNSPLHFGNGTRLTVT.

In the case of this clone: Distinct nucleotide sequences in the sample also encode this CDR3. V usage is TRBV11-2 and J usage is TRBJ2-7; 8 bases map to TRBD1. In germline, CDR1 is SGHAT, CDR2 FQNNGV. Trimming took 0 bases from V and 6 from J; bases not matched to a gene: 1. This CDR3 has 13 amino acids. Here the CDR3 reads CASSLDRGREQYF. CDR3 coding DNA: TGTGCCAGCAGCTTAGACAGGGGGCGCGAGCAGTACTTC.

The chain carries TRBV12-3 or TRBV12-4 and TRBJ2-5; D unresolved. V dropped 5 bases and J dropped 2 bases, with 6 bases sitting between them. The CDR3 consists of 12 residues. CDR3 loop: CASSLIQETQYF. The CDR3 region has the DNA TGTGCCAGCAGTCTAATTCAAGAGACCCAGTACTTC.

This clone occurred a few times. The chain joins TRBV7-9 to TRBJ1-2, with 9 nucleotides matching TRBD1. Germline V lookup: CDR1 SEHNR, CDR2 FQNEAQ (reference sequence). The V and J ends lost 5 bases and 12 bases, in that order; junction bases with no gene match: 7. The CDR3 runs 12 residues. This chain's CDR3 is CASSLNRGRNTF. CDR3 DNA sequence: TGTGCCAGCAGCCTCAACAGGGGGCGGAACACCTTC.

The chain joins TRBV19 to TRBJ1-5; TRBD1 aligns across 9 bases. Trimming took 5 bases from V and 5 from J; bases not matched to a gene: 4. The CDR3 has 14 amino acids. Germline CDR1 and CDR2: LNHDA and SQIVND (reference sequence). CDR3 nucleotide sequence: TGTGCCAGTAGTGTTTACAGGGGGCATCAGCCCCAGCATTTT. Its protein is CASSVYRGHQPQHF.

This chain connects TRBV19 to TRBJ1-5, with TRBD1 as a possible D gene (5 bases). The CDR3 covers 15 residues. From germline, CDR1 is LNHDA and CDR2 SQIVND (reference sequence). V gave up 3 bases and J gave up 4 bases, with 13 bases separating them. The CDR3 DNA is TGTGCCAGTAGTATCGGGGGGGGGATGAATCAGCCCCAGCATTTT. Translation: CASSIGGGMNQPQHF.